Included here is one TCR beta chain sequence, with context. Its antigen is unidentified. This specimen belongs to a study of blood T cells in healthy people across ages. The CDR3 spans 12 residues. Looked up from germline, CDR1 is KGHSH and CDR2 is LQKENI. V lost 3 bases and J 7 bases, leaving 9 bases between the germline ends. Healthy Caucasians from Russia aged roughly 6 to 95 served as donors. They isolated at least 7 million PBMCs from each sample. The use of a sample-barcoded 5' primer and a J-beta primer mix characterized a second PCR of roughly 6 to 12 cycles. Each CDR3 protein gets one entry after TCRdb re-called the 5' RACE reads with MiXCR. The sample lists 1.5 million to 2 million distinct CDR3 sequences, 28% occurring once. Study-wide points: Researchers deemed the diversity estimates from one million T cells underestimates.

This clonotype was obtained from a woman in her 30s in good health. The sequencing input was blood. The chain uses TRBV18 and TRBJ1-1; D gene unclear. The CDR3 DNA follows: TGTGCCAGCTCACCTGTCCGGAGTGAAGCTTTCTTT. Amino acid sequence: CASSPVRSEAFF.